This TCR beta chain was documented in a study of T cell repertoires in cytomegalovirus infection. Study at large: Public TCR beta signatures marked donors with CMV infection and the matching HLA. Study-level findings and limits: HLA-C-restricted CMV clonotypes gave the most frequent clonotype in two of eight donors.

MiXCR was run by TCRdb on the reads, yielding one entry per CDR3 protein. The sample lists about 700,000 distinct CDR3 sequences, approximately 33% seen once, with 18% in the top ten. As to this clonotype: What it binds is unknown.

Germline-derived CDR1 and CDR2 are KGHDR and SFDVKD. Deletions cut 5 bases from V and 0 bases from J, with 10 bases between. The CDR3 sequence is 15 residues long. The input for sequencing was cultured PBMCs, taken from culture after CMV antigen stimulation. This receptor was identified in a human donor in good health (CMV status not recorded). Some clones in this sample may be carry-over from other donors' samples. The chain carries TRBV24-1 and TRBJ1-5; D uncertain. The CDR3 DNA is TGTGCCACCAGTGGTGGACGGAATAGCAATCAGCCCCAGCATTTT. Translated: CATSGGRNSNQPQHF.